This T cell receptor (beta chain) was identified in a study of blood T cells in healthy people across ages. Study in general: Template switching caught about one barcoded beta molecule for each two T cells.

From germline, CDR1 is MNHNS and CDR2 SASEGT. The CDR3 covers 14 residues. It was with a sample-barcoded 5' primer and a J-beta primer mix that a second PCR of roughly 6 to 12 cycles was run. TCRdb reanalysed the 5' RACE reads using MiXCR and keeps one entry per CDR3 protein. The sample records some 1,000,000 distinct CDR3 sequences, roughly 24% being singletons. Each sample had at least 6.5 million PBMCs isolated. This clonotype was found a few times. These same records also appear under a second study, on T cells of mothers and their children. In that study: Donation came from a few healthy Caucasian mothers together with their six children. Persistent microchimeric T cell clones were sought, and none were detected.

V usage is TRBV6-1 and J usage is TRBJ2-1; either TRBD1 or TRBD2 may supply D (6 bases each). The J call may be faulty, since TRBJ2-7 better matches the DNA end. This receptor was taken from a girl between 2 and 10 years old in good health. Sample: blood. This chain's CDR3 is CASSDLGGDNEQYF. As DNA, the CDR3 is TGTGCCAGCAGTGATCTGGGGGGCGACAACGAGCAGTACTTC.